This entry lists 7 T cell receptor beta chains sequenced from one sample in a study of shared clonotypes between healthy human individuals. Assay used: immunoSEQ multiplex PCR; TCRdb lists only in-frame clones, some missing. Here the sample spans about 670,000 clones, around 72% being singletons. The sample taken for sequencing was memory CD4+ T cells sorted from blood. Subset meaning: CD45RA-negative fraction. These receptor sequences come from a woman aged 30 to 39 in good health.

This rearrangement joins TRBV19 to TRBJ2-2; D might be TRBD1 (6 bases). The CDR3 is 13 residues long. The germline V gene has CDR1 LNHDA and CDR2 SQIVND (reference sequence). Trimming took 3 bases from V and 7 from J, leaving 9 bases between them. Here the CDR3 DNA reads TGTGCCAGTAGTATGGGGACAATCGGGGAGCTGTTTTTT. This translates into CASSMGTIGELFF.

The chain employs TRBV30 and TRBJ2-1; weak D call: TRBD1 (6 bases). Trimming left V 3 bases short and J 0 bases short, with 18 bases between. Germline V gene lookup returns CDR1 GTSNPN and CDR2 SVGIG (reference sequence). CDR3 size: 17 residues. The CDR3 spells CAWRPPGVGSSYNEQFF. The DNA for the CDR3 is TGTGCCTGGAGGCCCCCAGGGGTAGGGAGCTCCTACAATGAGCAGTTCTTC.

The chain has TRBV25-1 and TRBJ2-5; D uncertain. The DNA end is more similar to TRBJ2-7, so the J call may be wrong. Germline assignment: CDR1 MGHDK and CDR2 SYGVNS. The CDR3 is 12 amino acids. The CDR3 region is CASSGSRDEQYF. In nucleotides, the CDR3 is TGTGCCAGCAGTGGGTCGAGAGACGAGCAGTACTTC.

Many counts were recorded for this clone. The chain couples TRBV21-1 to TRBJ1-1. TRBV21-1 is reported as a pseudogene. This CDR3 comprises 10 residues. The CDR3 DNA reads TGTGCCACCACCCACTCGCCAGCTTTCTTT. It encodes CATTHSPAFF.

V gene TRBV7-9 combines with J gene TRBJ1-1, with 7 bases fitting TRBD1. The V and J ends lost 2 bases and 8 bases, in that order; junction bases with no gene match: 11. CDR3 size: 15 residues. Germline loops: CDR1 SEHNR, CDR2 FQNEAQ (reference sequence). In DNA form, the CDR3 reads TGTGCCAGCAGCTTAAGGGAACTGGGCAGGGGGGAAGCTTTCTTT. This translates into CASSLRELGRGEAFF.

The rearrangement uses TRBV18 and TRBJ2-3, with 7 positions matching TRBD2. V gave up 2 bases and J gave up 5 bases; unmatched junction bases: 13. CDR1 KGHSH and CDR2 LQKENI come from the germline V gene. This CDR3 is 17 amino acids long. CDR3 sequence: CASSPSPSGTRKDTQYF. The CDR3 DNA reads as TGTGCCAGCTCACCATCCCCCAGCGGGACGAGGAAAGATACGCAGTATTTT.

This clone was seen once. The J gene is TRBJ2-7, the V gene TRBV19; D gene uncertain. From germline, CDR1 is LNHDA and CDR2 SQIVND (reference sequence). CDR3 size: 15 residues. V was pared by 5 bases and J by 1 base, with 15 bases between. CDR3 sequence (DNA): TGTGCCAGTAGTCCTCCCCGGACGGATTCCTACGAGCAGTACTTC. It translates to CASSPPRTDSYEQYF.